Given below is one T cell receptor beta chain in context. This clone was seen just once. What this receptor recognizes is not known. No base quality information exists; no much larger clone differs at one position. The same CDR3 can be traced to other DNA sequences in this sample. Using the deep immunoSEQ assay, multiplex PCR amplified TCR CDR3 regions from genomic DNA. Extracted genomic DNA from each cell subset was spread evenly across all wells of several immunoSEQ 96-well plates, with each plate serving as a replicate. For sorted subsets, approximately 200 ng of genomic DNA, equivalent to 25,000 to 35,000 T cell genomes, went into each replicate PCR. Purified libraries were quantified with a Qubit 3.0 fluorometer, sized on a Bioanalyzer 2100, and re-quantified with the KAPA Library Quantification kit. Every immunoSEQ 96-well plate was sequenced on a separate single-read 150-cycle Illumina NextSeq 550 flow cell. As for the original processing: Because only junctional sequences without quality scores were contained in the immunoSEQ output, filtering matching that applied to full-length reads could not be performed. Sequences were annotated with PyIR, a Python wrapper for IgBLAST v1.9, and V/J genes and CDR3 were assigned using IMGT germline references. Any read was removed if the V/J assignment was weak (E-value above 1e-6), the CDR3 was missing, or the read contained stop codons, out-of-frame junctions, or ambiguous translated residues. V3J clonotypes were defined by identical inferred V gene, J gene, and CDR3 amino acid sequence. Percentage overlap between repertoires was calculated by dividing the number of shared unique clonotypes by the size of the smaller repertoire. Repertoire richness was assessed with RTK rarefaction, the Chao1 estimator, and Recon v2.1 estimates of unobserved clonotypes. For all TCRbeta clonotypes obtained by the gDNA method from four donors, generation probabilities were computed with OLGA. This immuneACCESS table, as held by TCRdb, lists in-frame sequences with V and J called but not all clones. Of the missing ones, under half trace to an unresolved V gene in checked studies; the others have no known cause. V and J calls and clone size are given by that table; D and trimming were obtained from the DNA. For this sample the table gives a few million clones, of which just over 90% were detected only once. In total, the top ten clones hold over 0.12% of the sample.

Healthy HIV-negative adults with no recently reported acute infections or vaccinations were included as donors. Every donor was a Caucasian adult living in Nashville, Tennessee, USA. Magnetic negative selection was used to enrich CD4+ T cells, after which naive cells were positively selected on CD45RA and the negative fraction became the memory subset. Blood was collected by leukapheresis, and PBMCs were isolated by Ficoll-Histopaque density gradient centrifugation and then cryopreserved in liquid nitrogen vapor phase. Purity and quantity of every magnetically sorted T cell population were checked by analytical flow cytometry. From each sorted fraction, genomic DNA was isolated and quantified by UV absorbance on a Nanodrop 2000c. The data were taken from a study of shared clonotypes between healthy human individuals (TCRdb year 2020). For the wider study: Two women and a few men aged 18 to 49 years were included in the cohort. Per donor, three plates each were used for CD4 naive and CD4 memory, two for CD8 naive, and one for CD8 memory. To estimate repertoire size and how much clonotype sharing occurs between individuals, the study deeply sequenced the blood TCR repertoires of about 5 healthy adults. Different laboratories and diverse techniques were used to prepare libraries and sequence TCR repertoires, to increase sequencing depth and limit assay-specific biases. Per donor, leukapheresis produced somewhere between about 0.9 and 9.5 billion PBMCs.

From a lookup of the germline V gene, CDR1 and CDR2 are MGHDK and SYGVNS. The CDR3, from cysteine to phenylalanine, totals 13 residues. Just CDR3 DNA is preserved here, 39 bases in frame from base 1. V loses 2 bases of germline sequence and J loses 4 bases, and the interval between the two ends is 9 bases. The research as a whole found: Because the study included a small number of donors, the genetic and exposure-history diversity represented was limited. Based on pairwise subsampling, the degree of clonotype sharing among donors was expected to be affected by sequencing depth. Higher generation probabilities were observed for clonotypes shared by all four sorted-subset donors than for non-shared clonotypes. Larger estimated clonotype richness was generally found for naive subsets than for memory subsets. Sampling was limited to blood, and TCR repertoires in tissue likely differ from TCR repertoires in blood. Across a few donors, 5% to 6% of naive CD4, roughly 3.3% of naive CD8, around 2.1% of memory CD4, and approximately 0.42% of memory CD8 clonotypes were shared. Even with the large sequencing depth, rarefaction of the sorted-subset datasets indicated that sequencing was incomplete.

The receptor's source is a man between 18 and 29 years old in good health. The V and J genes are TRBV25-1 and TRBJ2-7; the best D guess is TRBD2, with 6 bases matching. Sample: naive CD4+ T cells sorted from blood. In light of the paper, this sample's cell subset or site label describes: CD45RA+ positively selected. Read as DNA, the sequence is TGTGCCAGCAGTGAACTCGGGACTTACGAGCAGTACTTC. Translated, this is CASSELGTYEQYF.